Listed below are T cell receptor beta chains from one sample, sequenced in a study of long-term antiretroviral therapy in people with HIV. The data were produced by immunoSEQ multiplex PCR, yet TCRdb's version contains in-frame clones alone and is incomplete. Of 25,000 or so clones in the sample, roughly 73% were seen once. Sequencing used unsorted PBMCs, obtained 1.5 years before starting antiretroviral therapy. The receptors here all came from a man between 18 and 35 years old with HIV. The CDR3 runs from the conserved cysteine through the conserved F or W. A D gene is named only where the DNA matches it firmly. Part of the rows lack a size; the others show once, few, many or a class for expanded clones.

clone size,D gene,V gene,J gene,CDR3 protein,CDR3 DNA
NA,TRBD2,TRBV27,TRBJ2-7,CASTQGAGASYEQYF,TGTGCCAGCACCCAAGGCGCGGGAGCGTCTTACGAGCAGTACTTC
once,TRBD1,TRBV5-4,TRBJ1-2,CASSSTRGQYGYTF,TGTGCCAGCAGCTCTACCAGGGGGCAATATGGCTACACCTTC
NA,NA,TRBV10-3,TRBJ1-5,CAISDRGLQPQHF,TGTGCCATCAGTGACCGGGGGCTTCAGCCCCAGCATTTT
NA,TRBD1,TRBV13,TRBJ1-2,CASSDRTGTNYGYTF,TGTGCCAGCAGCGACCGGACAGGGACAAACTATGGCTACACCTTC
NA,TRBD1,TRBV7-3,TRBJ2-1,CASSPDRGSYNEQFF,TGTGCCAGCAGTCCTGACAGGGGGTCCTACAATGAGCAGTTCTTC
few,TRBD2,TRBV4-3,TRBJ2-7,CASSQGLARYEQYF,TGCGCCAGCAGCCAAGGACTAGCGCGGTACGAGCAGTACTTC
NA,NA,TRBV12-5,TRBJ2-3,CASGLGGTDTQYF,TGTGCTAGTGGTTTAGGGGGAACAGATACGCAGTATTTT
NA,NA,TRBV7-8,TRBJ1-5,CASSLAAWSNQPQHF,TGTGCCAGCAGCTTAGCGGCATGGAGCAATCAGCCCCAGCATTTT
NA,NA,TRBV6-6,TRBJ2-1,CASSTDTYNEQFF,TGTGCCAGCAGTACTGACACGTACAATGAGCAGTTCTTC
NA,NA,TRBV30,TRBJ2-5,CAWSVQETQYF,TGTGCCTGGAGTGTACAGGAGACCCAGTACTTC
NA,NA,TRBV7-6,TRBJ2-1,CASSLAGQGTGYNEQFF,TGTGCCAGCAGCTTAGCGGGGCAGGGAACGGGGTACAATGAGCAGTTCTTC
few,NA,TRBV7-3,TRBJ2-5,CASSLNRAETQYF,TGTGCCAGCAGCTTAAACAGGGCAGAGACCCAGTACTTC
NA,TRBD1,TRBV5-1,TRBJ1-1,CASSLGQGAGEAFF,TGCGCCAGCAGCTTAGGACAGGGGGCTGGTGAAGCTTTCTTT
NA,TRBD2,TRBV28,TRBJ2-1,CASRSRRGGPSNEQFF,TGTGCCAGCAGGTCCCGCCGGGGAGGGCCCTCGAATGAGCAGTTCTTC
NA,TRBD2,TRBV5-1,TRBJ2-1,CASGEGTSGSYNEQFF,TGCGCCAGCGGCGAGGGGACTAGCGGTTCCTACAATGAGCAGTTCTTC
NA,NA,TRBV21-1,TRBJ1-2,CASVIYLGGYDYGYTF,TGTGCCAGTGTAATCTACCTCGGGGGCTACGACTATGGCTACACCTTC
NA,NA,TRBV9,TRBJ2-3,CASSVGPASADTQYF,TGTGCCAGCAGCGTAGGGCCGGCGTCGGCGGATACGCAGTATTTT
NA,NA,TRBV6-5,TRBJ1-1,CASRKDSLWNTEAFF,TGTGCCAGCAGAAAGGACAGTCTGTGGAACACTGAAGCTTTCTTT
NA,TRBD2,TRBV7-9,TRBJ2-1,CASSPKAGGTGDYNEQFF,TGTGCCAGCAGCCCGAAAGCCGGGGGGACCGGGGACTACAATGAGCAGTTCTTC
NA,NA,TRBV6-5,TRBJ2-3,CASRTDFWLADTQYF,TGTGCCAGCAGGACCGACTTTTGGTTAGCAGATACGCAGTATTTT
NA,NA,TRBV28,TRBJ1-5,CASSWRASHNQPQHF,TGTGCCAGCAGTTGGAGGGCCAGCCACAATCAGCCCCAGCATTTT
NA,NA,TRBV10-2,TRBJ2-7,CASSESTTPSYEQYF,TGCGCCAGCAGTGAGTCGACAACACCTTCCTACGAGCAGTACTTC
NA,TRBD2,TRBV6-1,TRBJ2-3,CASSVPWEGSGTDTQYF,TGTGCCAGCAGTGTCCCATGGGAGGGATCAGGCACAGATACGCAGTATTTT
NA,TRBD1,TRBV9,TRBJ2-2,CASSPAGTGFTGELFF,TGTGCCAGCAGCCCCGCCGGGACAGGGTTCACCGGGGAGCTGTTTTTT
NA,NA,TRBV28,TRBJ2-7,CASSEPLPNEQYF,TGTGCCAGCAGCGAGCCGCTTCCTAACGAGCAGTACTTC
NA,NA,TRBV9,TRBJ2-2,CASSDPTGAGELFF,TGTGCCAGCAGCGATCCGACGGGGGCCGGGGAGCTGTTTTTT
NA,NA,TRBV9,TRBJ2-5,CASSVSSLAPETQYF,TGTGCCAGCAGCGTAAGTAGCCTAGCGCCGGAGACCCAGTACTTC
NA,TRBD1,TRBV11-2,TRBJ2-7,CASSLEQGSYEQYF,TGTGCCAGCAGCTTAGAACAGGGGTCTTACGAGCAGTACTTC
NA,TRBD1,TRBV18,TRBJ2-7,CASSPRDRDHEQYF,TGTGCCAGCTCACCCCGGGACAGGGACCACGAGCAGTACTTC
once,TRBD1,TRBV5-4,TRBJ2-3,CASSLGGTGQADTQYF,TGTGCCAGCAGCTTGGGAGGGACAGGGCAAGCAGATACGCAGTATTTT
NA,NA,TRBV6-1,TRBJ2-7,CAASAIYEQYF,TGTGCCGCATCGGCGATCTACGAGCAGTACTTC
NA,NA,TRBV15,TRBJ1-4,CATSRDMGVTNEKLFF,TGTGCCACCAGCAGAGATATGGGAGTAACTAATGAAAAACTGTTTTTT
NA,NA,TRBV6-6,TRBJ1-1,CASTLRGMTEAFF,TGTGCCAGCACTCTACGGGGGATGACTGAAGCTTTCTTT
NA,NA,TRBV10-1,TRBJ2-1,CASSVDSYNEQFF,TGCGCCAGCAGTGTAGACTCCTACAATGAGCAGTTCTTC
once,NA,TRBV2,TRBJ2-7,CASSEDPSYEQYF,TGTGCCAGCAGTGAGGACCCCTCCTACGAGCAGTACTTC
few,NA,TRBV7-9,TRBJ2-2,CASSSNTGELFF,TGTGCCAGCAGCTCTAACACCGGGGAGCTGTTTTTT
NA,NA,TRBV27,TRBJ2-3,CALTSTTDTQYF,TGTGCCCTGACTAGTACTACAGATACGCAGTATTTT
NA,NA,TRBV5-1,TRBJ2-5,CASSFLTRDQETQYF,TGCGCCAGCAGCTTTTTGACTAGGGACCAAGAGACCCAGTACTTC
NA,TRBD1,TRBV28,TRBJ2-5,CASTLQGAETQYF,TGTGCCAGCACATTGCAGGGGGCAGAGACCCAGTACTTC
NA,NA,TRBV4-2,TRBJ1-2,CASSHFDRHFYGYTF,TGTGCCAGCAGCCACTTTGACAGGCACTTCTATGGCTACACCTTC
NA,TRBD1,TRBV19,TRBJ1-1,CASRITGGTEAFF,TGTGCCAGTAGGATTACAGGGGGCACTGAAGCTTTCTTT
few,TRBD1,TRBV7-2,TRBJ1-4,CASRGKGAEKLFF,TGTGCCAGCAGGGGGAAGGGGGCGGAAAAACTGTTTTTT